The subject of this entry is one T cell receptor beta chain. Its specificity is unknown. This entry belongs to a study of shared clonotypes between healthy human individuals. Study details: Two women and a few men aged 18 to 49 served as donors.

Points from the study as a whole: Non-shared clonotypes displayed generation probabilities falling below those of clonotypes present in all four donors. The sharing of 5% to 6.5% of naive CD4 clonotypes was seen across a handful of donors.

Assay used: immunoSEQ multiplex PCR; TCRdb lists only in-frame clones, some missing. Of around 1.1 million clones listed, approximately 80% are singletons. V was shortened by 0 bases and J by 4 bases, with 12 bases between the two germline ends. There are 15 residues in the CDR3. CDR1 and CDR2 from the germline V gene are MNHEY and SVGAGI. V usage is TRBV6-5 and J usage is TRBJ1-2; a possible D gene is TRBD1 (5 bases). This TCR derives from a man between 18 and 29 years old in good health. Some clones in this sample may be carry-over from other donors' samples. What was sequenced was memory CD4+ T cells from PBMCs. Subset denoted: CD45RA-negative fraction. CDR3 residues: CASSYSPGIGYGYTF. As DNA, the CDR3 is TGTGCCAGCAGTTACTCGCCAGGGATTGGCTATGGCTACACCTTC.